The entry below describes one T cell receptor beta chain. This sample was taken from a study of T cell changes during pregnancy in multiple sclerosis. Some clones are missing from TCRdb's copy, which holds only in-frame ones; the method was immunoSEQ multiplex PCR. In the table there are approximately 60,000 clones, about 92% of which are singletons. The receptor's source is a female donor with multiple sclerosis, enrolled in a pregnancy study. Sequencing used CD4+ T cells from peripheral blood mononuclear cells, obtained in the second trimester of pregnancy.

CDR3 residues: CASSEQGGTEAFF. For the CDR3, the DNA is TGCGCCAGCAGTGAGCAGGGGGGCACTGAAGCTTTCTTT. The chain carries TRBV5-1 and TRBJ1-1; 7 bases map to TRBD1. The CDR3 runs to 13 residues. V trimming: 5 bases; J trimming: 4 bases; junction bases outside the gene matches: 5. The germline V gene has CDR1 SGHRS and CDR2 YFSETQ.